Following are 2 T cell receptor beta chains from one sample sequenced in a study of regulatory T cells in long-lasting Graves disease. Both iRepertoire HTBI primers and Arm-PCR of CDR3 regions were used to build the TCR beta libraries. Using its own MiXCR run on the multiplex PCR reads, TCRdb lists one record per CDR3 protein. This table holds approximately 470,000 distinct CDR3 sequences, 15% to 20% found once. As for time point: newly diagnosed GD, antithyroid drugs for less than 3 months. PBMCs were the source of the RNA used for TCR sequencing. These data also formed part of another study, on T cells in Graves' hyperthyroidism and ophthalmopathy.

The sample here was peripheral blood mononuclear cells (PBMCs), taken at new diagnosis, from a patient treated with antithyroid drugs. These receptors all come from a middle-aged man with Graves disease.

This clonotype was counted at least ten times. At one of its ends the junction is not consistent with the germline gene, which may arise from a read error. V gene TRBV18 combines with J gene TRBJ1-2; a weak D match, TRBD1 (5 bases). Germline loops: CDR1 KGHSH, CDR2 LQKENI. The CDR3 contains 14 residues. CDR3 nucleotides: TGTGCCAGCTCGCCACAGGATCTCCACTATGGCTACACCTTC. This sequence encodes CASSPQDLHYGYTF.

This clonotype appeared many times. The chain is built from TRBV7-8 and TRBJ1-1; D gene uncertain. The V and J ends lost 5 bases and 3 bases respectively, with 10 bases between them. Per the germline V gene, CDR1 is SGHVS and CDR2 is FQNEAQ. This CDR3 has 13 amino acids. CDR3 amino acids: CASSPRGHTEAFF. The CDR3 DNA reads TGTGCCAGCAGCCCGCGAGGGCACACTGAAGCTTTCTTT.